This T cell receptor (beta chain) derives from a study of T cell repertoires in cytomegalovirus infection. This clonotype was seen only a few times. Antigen: not known. This CDR3 contains 12 residues. Germline V gene sequence: CDR1 LGHDT, CDR2 YNNKEL (reference sequence). Trimming pared 4 bases from V and 6 bases from J, leaving 6 bases between. Study-wide points: There were HLA-C-restricted CMV-specific TCR beta clonotypes dominating the ex vivo response.

TCRdb re-derived calls from the reads in MiXCR, one entry per CDR3 protein. This sample has 50,000 to 55,000 distinct CDR3 sequences, with around a fifth found just once. This chain connects TRBV3-1 to TRBJ2-2; D perhaps matches TRBD2 (5 bases). The specimen was CD8+ T cells from cultured PBMCs, collected from culture after CMV antigen stimulation. The source of this sequence is a human donor in good health (CMV status not recorded). Some clones in this sample may be carry-over from other donors' samples. The CDR3 region is CASSPRAGELFF. In nucleotides, the CDR3 is TGTGCCAGCAGCCCGAGGGCCGGGGAGCTGTTTTTT.